One sample yielded the 21 T cell receptor beta chains listed below, sequenced in a study of CD8+CD57+ T cells in acquired aplastic anemia. Genomic DNA acted as the template from which TCR beta VDJ combination and CDR3 sequence profiling were carried out. TCRdb redid the calling of the reads with MiXCR, one entry per CDR3 protein. The table records a few hundred thousand distinct CDR3 sequences, roughly 57% of them present only once. Sequenced material: sorted CD4+, CD8+, or CD8+CD57+ T cells (not recorded which) from PBMCs. These receptors came from a human donor in good health.

The CDR3, as DNA: TGCAGCGTTGGACAGGGGTCTCCGTACGAGCAGTACTTC. It encodes CSVGQGSPYEQYF. V and J are TRBV29-1 and TRBJ2-7, with 8 bases fitting TRBD1. The CDR3 is made up of 13 amino acids. V was clipped by 4 bases and J by 4 bases; unmatched bases: 6. Germline lookup yields CDR1 SQVTM and CDR2 ANQGSEA.

Regarding this clonotype: The limits of the CDR3 on the DNA are not certain, so only TCRdb's listed CDR3 is given. This chain uses TRBV7-2 with TRBJ2-7; TRBD1, the D gene given by the table, was not confirmed from the DNA. In germline, CDR1 is SGHTA, CDR2 FQGNSA. The CDR3 comprises 23 residues, both ends counted. The CDR3 region is CASSPEGGAAGYTFGSGTYEQYF.

This sequence joins TRBV27 and TRBJ2-2, with D possibly matching TRBD1 (6 bases). Per the germline V gene, CDR1 is MNHEY and CDR2 is SMNVEV (reference sequence). CDR3 length: 16 residues. Between the trimmed V and J ends, which lost 6 bases and 0 bases, there was a span of 14 bases. The DNA for the CDR3 is TGTGCCAGCAGGCCTTTTGAGGGGGCGAACACCGGGGAGCTGTTTTTT. Translation gives CASRPFEGANTGELFF.

This clonotype showed up just a few times. J is TRBJ2-7 and V is TRBV12-3 or TRBV12-4, with 7 bases aligning to TRBD1. The CDR3 extends over 14 amino acids. V gave up 6 bases and J gave up 2 bases; unmatched junction bases: 7. CDR3: CASSTRQGPYEQYF. The CDR3 region has the DNA TGTGCCAGCAGCACCCGACAGGGTCCCTACGAGCAGTACTTC.

In its sample, this clonotype was seen many times. This chain joins TRBV6-6 and TRBJ1-5; TRBD1 matches 7 bases. This CDR3 is 14 amino acids long. Looked up from germline, CDR1 is MNHNY and CDR2 is SVGAGI (reference sequence). V shed 6 bases and J 5 bases; nucleotides not matched to a gene: 7. The chain's CDR3 is CASRKTGIDQPQHF. The CDR3 DNA reads as TGTGCCAGCAGGAAGACAGGGATTGATCAGCCCCAGCATTTT.

The gene calls are TRBV5-1 and TRBJ2-2; D not resolved. This CDR3 region has 14 residues. V lost 0 bases and J 4 bases, leaving 7 bases between the germline ends. Germline lookup yields CDR1 SGHRS and CDR2 YFSETQ. Here the CDR3 DNA reads TGCGCCAGCAGCTTGGTGATGGGCACCGGGGAGCTGTTTTTT. Residues: CASSLVMGTGELFF.

This clonotype was seen more than once but under ten times. This chain connects TRBV9 to TRBJ1-1, with D maybe TRBD1 (5 bases). The germline V and J ends were trimmed by 3 bases and 0 bases, with 9 bases remaining between them. This CDR3 spans 14 amino acids. Germline CDR1 SGDLS, CDR2 YYNGEE. CDR3 DNA: TGTGCCAGCAGCGCGGGACGGGTGAACACTGAAGCTTTCTTT. Encoded protein: CASSAGRVNTEAFF.

In the case of this clonotype: It is unclear where the CDR3 begins or ends on the DNA, so no DNA is shown, and the CDR3 is as TCRdb lists it. The chain links TRBV7-6 to TRBJ2-7; the table's D call TRBD1 went unverified against the DNA. The CDR3 has 20 residues if both end residues are counted. Per the germline V gene, CDR1 is SGHVS and CDR2 is FNYEAQ. The CDR3: CDSSFYICSVPVGGVYEQYF.

Comment on this clonotype: Compared with germline, one end of the junction differs, possibly owing to a read error. The gene calls are TRBV10-3 and TRBJ2-2; tentative D call: TRBD1 (6 bases). The CDR3 runs to 17 residues. CDR1 and CDR2 from the germline V gene are ENHRY and SYGVKD. CDR3 sequence: CAISETGQNRNTGELFF. In DNA form, the CDR3 reads TGTGCCATCAGTGAGACTGGACAGAACAGAAACACTGGGGAGCTGTTTTTT.

V gene TRBV20-1 combines with J gene TRBJ2-1; D gene uncertain. The germline CDR1 and CDR2 sequences are DFQATT and SNEGSKA (reference sequence). The ends were cut back, 3 bases at V and 0 bases at J, with 9 bases in the middle. The CDR3 covers 14 residues. CDR3 loop: CSASRGSSYNEQFF. In nucleotides, the CDR3 is TGCAGTGCTAGTCGCGGAAGCTCCTACAATGAGCAGTTCTTC.

The chain links TRBV2 to TRBJ1-5; no clear D. The CDR3 spans 16 residues. V lost 4 bases and J 4 bases, leaving 17 bases between the germline ends. Germline V gene data show CDR1 as SNHLY and CDR2 as FYNNEI. The CDR3: CASSGLMNLANQPQHF. CDR3 sequence (DNA): TGTGCCAGCAGTGGGCTAATGAATTTGGCGAATCAGCCCCAGCATTTT.

The chain uses TRBV2 and TRBJ1-5, with D perhaps matching TRBD1 (5 bases). Germline V CDR1 and CDR2: SNHLY, FYNNEI. The CDR3 is made up of 14 amino acids. V lost 5 bases and J 4 bases, leaving 12 bases between the germline ends. CDR3 sequence: CASSLNEGNQPQHF. CDR3 coding DNA: TGTGCCAGCAGTTTAAACGAGGGGAATCAGCCCCAGCATTTT.

This clonotype was observed many times. The rearrangement uses TRBV12-3 or TRBV12-4 and TRBJ2-2; D unclear. The V and J ends lost 6 bases and 6 bases respectively, with 11 bases between them. The CDR3 extends over 13 amino acids. CDR3 sequence reads: CASRATDAGELFF. The CDR3 coding sequence is TGTGCCAGCAGGGCGACTGACGCCGGGGAGCTGTTTTTT.

On this clonotype itself: The junction does not match germline at one end; this may be a read error. This CDR3 is CASSLVLSGLSGTTIYF. The DNA for the CDR3 is TGTGCCAGCAGCTTAGTTCTATCAGGGCTCTCTGGAACCACCATATATTTT. V gene TRBV7-8 combines with J gene TRBJ1-3; D might be TRBD1 (5 bases). The V gene's germline CDR1 is SGHVS and CDR2 FQNEAQ. The CDR3 loop spans 17 amino acids.

The chain links TRBV9 to TRBJ1-6; 9 bases match TRBD1. Germline-derived CDR1 and CDR2 are SGDLS and YYNGEE. Trimming cost V 3 bases and J 10 bases; bases outside gene matches: 5. There are 14 residues in the CDR3. In nucleotides, the CDR3 is TGTGCCAGCAGCGAGACCGGGACAGGGTCACCCCTCCACTTT. Its translation is CASSETGTGSPLHF.

In this sample, this clonotype turned up many times. This chain joins TRBV19 and TRBJ2-2; D remains ambiguous. This CDR3 has 17 residues. Trimming shortened V by 4 bases and J by 7 bases, and 22 bases separated the two germline ends. From germline, CDR1 is LNHDA and CDR2 SQIVND (reference sequence). Written as DNA, the CDR3 is TGTGCCAGTAGTACCCTTGAACCAACAATTATCTTCGGGGAGCTGTTTTTT. Residues: CASSTLEPTIIFGELFF.

As to this clonotype: Mismatch with germline at one junction end may stem from a read error. The CDR3: CASSLVGDIPAF. The CDR3 nucleotides are TGCGCCAGCAGCTTGGTAGGGGACATCCCCGCCTTC. This chain joins TRBV5-1 and TRBJ1-2; tentative D call: TRBD1 (6 bases). Germline values: CDR1 SGHRS, CDR2 YFSETQ. The CDR3 totals 12 residues.

The chain has TRBV20-1 and TRBJ2-7; D possibly corresponds to TRBD2 (6 bases). CDR1 and CDR2 from the germline V gene are DFQATT and SNEGSKA (reference sequence). This CDR3 contains 15 residues. V lost 0 bases and J 4 bases, leaving 16 bases between the germline ends. CDR3 DNA: TGCAGTGCTAGAGATGACCGGACCGGGAGTTACGAGCAGTACTTC. Translating it yields CSARDDRTGSYEQYF.

The chain recombines TRBV19 with TRBJ1-2; no definite D call. This CDR3 comprises 13 residues. Trimming removed 3 bases at V and 1 base at J, with 6 bases between. Germline V CDR1 and CDR2: LNHDA, SQIVND (reference sequence). CDR3 sequence reads: CASSIPRNYGYTF. The DNA of the CDR3 is TGTGCCAGTAGTATCCCCCGTAACTATGGCTACACCTTC.

The chain employs TRBV25-1 and TRBJ2-2, with D possibly TRBD1 on 5 matching bases. Germline V gene data show CDR1 as MGHDK and CDR2 as SYGVNS. The CDR3 length is 15 residues. Trimming removed 6 bases from V and 3 bases from J, with 14 bases in between. The CDR3 spells CASRVQEPHTGELFF. In DNA, the CDR3 is TGTGCCAGCAGGGTACAGGAGCCGCACACCGGGGAGCTGTTTTTT.

This sequence joins TRBV7-8 and TRBJ1-2; 11 positions agree with TRBD1. The CDR3 has 16 amino acids. The germline gives CDR1 SGHVS, CDR2 FQNEAQ. The V and J ends lost 5 bases and 7 bases, in that order; junction bases with no gene match: 12. The CDR3 bases are TGTGCCAGCAGCGGCTGGGACAGGGGGGGGGCAGCTGGCTACACCTTC. Encoded protein: CASSGWDRGGAAGYTF.